Below, 31 T cell receptor beta chains from the same sample are listed, as sequenced in a study of T cells in Graves' hyperthyroidism and ophthalmopathy. Template material for amplifying TCR beta CDR3 regions consisted of RNA transcripts. The study used the HTBI primer set for a first-round RT-PCR of the TCR CDR3. TCRdb recomputed calls from the multiplex PCR reads with MiXCR, one row per CDR3 protein. This table has about 620,000 distinct CDR3 sequences, under 20% appearing once. Sequencing was done on a sample of blood. The receptors here all came from a woman aged 25-40 years with Graves' hyperthyroidism.

This clonotype was counted a few times. The chain has TRBV28 and TRBJ1-2; 7 bases are a match to TRBD1. V dropped 5 bases and J dropped 5; count of bases not matched to a gene: 8. CDR3 length: 14 amino acids. The germline CDR1 and CDR2 sequences are MDHEN and SYDVKM. CDR3 in DNA: TGTGCCAGCAGTGTCTGGCAGGGGGGTTATGGCTACACCTTC. It yields the protein CASSVWQGGYGYTF.

This clonotype was seen repeatedly, ten times or more. The chain has TRBV28 and TRBJ1-6; D is unclear. CDR1 MDHEN and CDR2 SYDVKM come from the germline V gene. The CDR3 has 15 residues. Trimming pared 6 bases from V and 0 bases from J, leaving 9 bases between. Here the CDR3 DNA reads TGTGCCAGCAGCATACAGAGCTCCTATAATTCACCCCTCCACTTT. Translating gives CASSIQSSYNSPLHF.

The chain couples TRBV19 to TRBJ2-1; weak D call: TRBD1 (5 bases). The CDR3 has 13 residues. The germline V and J ends were trimmed by 9 bases and 5 bases, with 14 bases remaining between them. Per germline, CDR1 LNHDA and CDR2 SQIVND (reference sequence). CDR3 coding DNA: TGTGCCAGCAGAGATAGGGGTAACAATGAGCAGTTCTTC. This sequence encodes CASRDRGNNEQFF.

The V and J genes are TRBV27 and TRBJ2-7, with D possibly being TRBD1 or TRBD2 (5 bases each). V dropped 7 bases and J dropped 7 bases, with 11 bases sitting between them. The CDR3 loop spans 11 amino acids. Germline CDR1 reads MNHEY; CDR2 reads SMNVEV (reference sequence). Written as DNA, the CDR3 is TGTGCCAGCACTCTCTGGGGGGAGCAGTACTTC. This sequence encodes CASTLWGEQYF.

The rearrangement links TRBV10-3 to TRBJ2-7, with 7 bases aligning to TRBD2. The CDR3 is made up of 16 amino acids. CDR1 is ENHRY and CDR2 is SYGVKD in the germline V gene. The V segment lost 4 bases and the J segment 2 bases; nucleotides outside the gene matches: 11. In nucleotides, the CDR3 is TGTGCCATCAGTGTATATGTGGCTAGCGGAACCTACGAGCAGTACTTC. Amino acid sequence: CAISVYVASGTYEQYF.

Points on this clonotype: This may stem from a read error, because a much larger clone lies one nucleotide away. This CDR3 is missing its conserved last phenylalanine or tryptophan, likely due to a read error. The chain is built from TRBV20-1 and TRBJ2-1; 9 nucleotides align to TRBD2. The V and J ends lost 5 bases and 7 bases, in that order; junction bases with no gene match: 12. The CDR3 totals 15 residues. Germline values: CDR1 DFQATT, CDR2 SNEGSKA (reference sequence). The CDR3 bases are TGCAGTGCTGCTAGCGGGACTACTCACTCAAATGAGCAGTTCTCC. As protein: CSAASGTTHSNEQFS.

This clonotype has ten or more counts. The chain is built from TRBV7-2 and TRBJ1-1; D gene uncertain. The CDR3 runs to 13 residues. The ends were cut back, 1 base at V and 7 bases at J, with 10 bases in the middle. The V gene's germline CDR1 is SGHTA and CDR2 FQGNSA. The DNA of the CDR3 is TGTGCCAGCAGCTTAGACCCGCGAAATGAAGCTTTCTTT. Translation: CASSLDPRNEAFF.

This clonotype was detected only a few times. This chain uses TRBV27 with TRBJ1-5; D unresolved. V lost 8 bases to trimming and J lost 5 bases, with 4 bases between them. In germline, CDR1 is MNHEY, CDR2 SMNVEV (reference sequence). This CDR3 comprises 10 residues. CDR3 sequence: CASFHQPQHF. The CDR3 DNA reads as TGTGCCAGCTTCCATCAGCCCCAGCATTTT.

In this sample, this clonotype turned up many times. The chain is built from TRBV6-1 and TRBJ2-3; no definite D call. Deletions cut 5 bases from V and 6 bases from J, with 12 bases between. CDR1 MNHNS and CDR2 SASEGT come from the germline V gene. This CDR3 region has 13 residues. The CDR3 spells CASSPGLRDTQYF. CDR3 DNA sequence: TGTGCCAGCAGTCCCGGGTTGAGGGATACGCAGTATTTT.

This clonotype was counted ten times or more. The chain recombines TRBV6-1 with TRBJ1-5; 8 positions match TRBD1. Germline values: CDR1 MNHNS, CDR2 SASEGT. The CDR3 covers 14 residues. The ends lost 5 bases at V and 6 bases at J; junction bases unmatched: 6. The CDR3, as DNA: TGTGCCAGCAGTCGGACAGGGACAGCTCAGCCCCAGCATTTT. Its translation is CASSRTGTAQPQHF.

This chain uses TRBV20-1 with TRBJ2-7; D ambiguous. Germline CDR1 DFQATT, CDR2 SNEGSKA (reference sequence). V was trimmed by 6 bases and J by 4 bases, leaving 16 bases between them. This CDR3 comprises 13 residues. CDR3 sequence (DNA): TGCAGTGCCCGGGTGAAGGCCGGGTACGAGCAGTACTTC. It translates to CSARVKAGYEQYF.

The chain has TRBV25-1 and TRBJ2-1; a possible D gene is TRBD2 (5 bases). Germline V gives CDR1 MGHDK, CDR2 SYGVNS. V was clipped by 3 bases and J by 9 bases, with 9 bases between them. CDR3 length: 12 amino acids. CDR3 in DNA: TGTGCCAGCAGTGAGGCAGCGGTTGAGCAGTTCTTC. It encodes CASSEAAVEQFF.

This clonotype was observed a few times. The rearrangement joins TRBV30 to TRBJ2-1; perhaps TRBD2 as D (5 bases). This CDR3 has 14 amino acids. V shed 5 bases and J shed 3 bases, with 14 bases lying between them. Germline V lookup: CDR1 GTSNPN, CDR2 SVGIG (reference sequence). The CDR3 protein is CAWDEGGHYNEQFF. The DNA for the CDR3 is TGTGCCTGGGACGAGGGCGGGCACTACAATGAGCAGTTCTTC.

This clonotype appeared a few times. The rearrangement joins TRBV3-1 to TRBJ2-3; 9 bases match TRBD2. Germline loops: CDR1 LGHDT, CDR2 YNNKEL (reference sequence). There are 18 residues in the CDR3. With 0 bases clipped from V and 2 bases from J, the junction kept 9 bases outside the gene matches. The CDR3 sequence is CASSQESPSGTNTDTQYF. For the CDR3, the DNA is TGTGCCAGCAGCCAAGAATCCCCTAGCGGGACCAACACAGATACGCAGTATTTT.

This clonotype was detected a few times. This rearrangement joins TRBV6-2 or TRBV6-3 to TRBJ2-7, with 12 bases aligning to TRBD2. Germline V gene lookup returns CDR1 MNHEY and CDR2 SVGEGT. Trimming took 6 bases from V and 3 from J; bases not matched to a gene: 6. CDR3 length equals 15 residues. The CDR3 DNA sequence: TGTGCCAGCAGCATCCTAGCGGGAGGGGACTACGAGCAGTACTTC. It yields the protein CASSILAGGDYEQYF.

This clonotype has a handful of counts. The CDR3 protein is CSANQGGFGYTF. The CDR3 nucleotides read TGCAGTGCTAATCAAGGGGGTTTTGGCTACACCTTC. The chain joins TRBV20-1 to TRBJ1-2; D may be TRBD1 (6 bases). V lost 4 bases and J lost 7, with 13 bases in between. Germline CDR1 and CDR2: DFQATT and SNEGSKA (reference sequence). The CDR3 runs 12 residues.

V and J are TRBV6-1 and TRBJ2-1; 7 bases line up with TRBD1. Germline CDR1 is MNHNS and CDR2 is SASEGT. V gave up 7 bases and J gave up 8 bases; unmatched junction bases: 11. The CDR3 has 14 residues. The CDR3 loop reads CASTLDRSADEQFF. The CDR3 DNA follows: TGTGCCAGCACCCTGGACAGGTCTGCCGATGAGCAGTTCTTC.

This clonotype was observed a handful of times. The chain carries TRBV5-1 and TRBJ2-6; no reliable D call. The CDR3 loop spans 14 amino acids. Germline V gene lookup returns CDR1 SGHRS and CDR2 YFSETQ. V was cut by 1 base and J by 4 bases, with 6 bases left in between. Written as DNA, the CDR3 is TGCGCCAGCAGCTTGTATAGAGGGGCCAACGTCCTGACTTTC. Translated: CASSLYRGANVLTF.

V gene TRBV6-1 combines with J gene TRBJ1-1; a possible D gene is TRBD1 (5 bases). Germline values: CDR1 MNHNS, CDR2 SASEGT. With 5 bases removed from V and 4 bases from J, the gap between germline ends came to 11 bases. This CDR3 has 13 amino acids. The CDR3 here is CASSRGDGTEAFF. Here the CDR3 DNA reads TGTGCCAGCAGTCGAGGGGATGGCACTGAAGCTTTCTTT.

This clonotype was recorded at least ten times. The chain recombines TRBV12-3 or TRBV12-4 with TRBJ2-2, with D unclear. With 6 bases removed from V and 4 bases from J, the gap between germline ends came to 15 bases. The CDR3 contains 15 residues. The CDR3 is CASSGFTPFTGELFF. The CDR3 region has the DNA TGTGCCAGCAGCGGGTTCACTCCTTTCACCGGGGAGCTGTTTTTT.

This clonotype occurred many times. The chain recombines TRBV29-1 with TRBJ2-7; no definite D call. Trimming left V 1 base short and J 0 bases short, with 10 bases between. Germline loops: CDR1 SQVTM, CDR2 ANQGSEA. CDR3 length: 14 residues. As DNA, the CDR3 is TGCAGCGTTGAAGGACTGACCGACTCCTACGAGCAGTACTTC. It encodes CSVEGLTDSYEQYF.

This clonotype has at least ten counts. The V gene is TRBV12-3 or TRBV12-4, the J gene TRBJ1-2, with 11 bases fitting TRBD1. The CDR3 has 15 residues. V was clipped by 6 bases and J by 4 bases; unmatched bases: 7. The CDR3 DNA reads TGTGCCAGCAGGAGGACAGGGGGCTTTAGCTATGGCTACACCTTC. Translation gives CASRRTGGFSYGYTF.

The sample holds many counts of this clonotype. This chain joins TRBV24-1 and TRBJ2-7; D call uncertain. Germline lookup yields CDR1 KGHDR and CDR2 SFDVKD. The CDR3 extends over 13 amino acids. V was shortened by 4 bases and J by 7 bases, with 13 bases between the two germline ends. The chain's CDR3 is CATSEGGAKEQYF. In nucleotides, the CDR3 is TGTGCCACCAGTGAAGGTGGTGCGAAGGAGCAGTACTTC.

The chain has TRBV7-9 and TRBJ1-4; a possible D gene is TRBD1 (5 bases). Germline lookup yields CDR1 SEHNR and CDR2 FQNEAQ (reference sequence). This CDR3 region has 14 residues. V was cut by 5 bases and J by 5 bases, with 12 bases left in between. In nucleotides, the CDR3 is TGTGCCAGCAGCCCCAAGGGGATGAATGAAAAACTGTTTTTT. Translation gives CASSPKGMNEKLFF.

This clonotype was seen many times. This chain joins TRBV20-1 and TRBJ2-1; the match to TRBD1 covers 10 bases. V lost 4 bases and J lost 7; bases outside the gene matches: 7. CDR3 length equals 14 residues. The germline gives CDR1 DFQATT, CDR2 SNEGSKA (reference sequence). Here the CDR3 DNA reads TGCAGTGCTAACCCGGGACAGGGGATAAATGAGCAGTTCTTC. Encoded protein: CSANPGQGINEQFF.

This clonotype was recorded many times. The chain joins TRBV11-2 to TRBJ2-7; 9 nucleotides align to TRBD2. The ends lost 0 bases at V and 2 bases at J; junction bases unmatched: 5. CDR3 length: 16 amino acids. Germline V gene lookup returns CDR1 SGHAT and CDR2 FQNNGV. CDR3 residues: CASSLDRLAEPYEQYF. In nucleotides, the CDR3 is TGTGCCAGCAGCTTAGACCGACTAGCGGAACCCTACGAGCAGTACTTC.

This clonotype has more than one count but fewer than ten. The chain links TRBV5-8 to TRBJ2-4, with a tentative D call TRBD2 (5 bases). Germline-derived CDR1 and CDR2 are SGHTS and YDEGEE. The CDR3 extends over 14 amino acids. The V end lost 3 bases, the J end lost 8 bases, and 15 bases lay between the germline ends. DNA of the CDR3: TGTGCCAGCAGCTCCGGCAGGAGGAGTGACATTCAGTACTTC. This encodes CASSSGRRSDIQYF. Full variable domain (remainder filled in from reference TRBV5-8 and TRBJ2-4): EAGVTQSPTHLIKTRGQQATLRCSPISGHTSVYWYQQALGLGLQFLLWYDEGEERNRGNFPPRFSGRQFPNYSSELNVNALELEDSALYLCASSSGRRSDIQYFGAGTRLSVL.

V usage is TRBV20-1 and J usage is TRBJ2-7; D might be TRBD2 (7 bases). Trimming took off 2 bases at V and 4 bases at J, with 21 bases between the two ends. This CDR3 is built from 16 residues. The germline V gene has CDR1 DFQATT and CDR2 SNEGSKA (reference sequence). The CDR3 nucleotides read TGCAGTGCTAGAAGGGGGAGTCGGGAGGCCGGGTACGAGCAGTACTTC. It encodes CSARRGSREAGYEQYF.

This clonotype was recorded at least ten times. The chain joins TRBV20-1 to TRBJ2-7; no definite D call. Germline assignment: CDR1 DFQATT and CDR2 SNEGSKA (reference sequence). Trimming cost V 3 bases and J 3 bases, with 15 bases left between them. This CDR3 spans 14 amino acids. CDR3 nucleotide sequence: TGCAGTGCTAGTGGATCCAGGATCGACTACGAGCAGTACTTC. This translates into CSASGSRIDYEQYF.

Concerning this clonotype itself: This may arise from a read error, as a much more abundant clone is one base away. V and J are TRBV24-1 and TRBJ2-3; D may be TRBD1 (7 bases). Germline lookup yields CDR1 KGHDR and CDR2 SFDVKD. The CDR3 loop spans 15 amino acids. DNA for the CDR3: TGTGCCGCCAGTGACGGGGGACAGCCTACAGATACGCAGTATTTT. Amino acids: CAASDGGQPTDTQYF.

This clonotype was counted many times. V usage is TRBV28 and J usage is TRBJ1-2; D unresolved. The V gene lost 1 base and the J gene lost 8 bases, with 11 bases spanning the gap. This CDR3 region has 13 residues. Germline V lookup: CDR1 MDHEN, CDR2 SYDVKM. Here the CDR3 reads CASSLSQTGGYTF. DNA for the CDR3: TGTGCCAGCAGTTTATCCCAGACGGGCGGCTACACCTTC.